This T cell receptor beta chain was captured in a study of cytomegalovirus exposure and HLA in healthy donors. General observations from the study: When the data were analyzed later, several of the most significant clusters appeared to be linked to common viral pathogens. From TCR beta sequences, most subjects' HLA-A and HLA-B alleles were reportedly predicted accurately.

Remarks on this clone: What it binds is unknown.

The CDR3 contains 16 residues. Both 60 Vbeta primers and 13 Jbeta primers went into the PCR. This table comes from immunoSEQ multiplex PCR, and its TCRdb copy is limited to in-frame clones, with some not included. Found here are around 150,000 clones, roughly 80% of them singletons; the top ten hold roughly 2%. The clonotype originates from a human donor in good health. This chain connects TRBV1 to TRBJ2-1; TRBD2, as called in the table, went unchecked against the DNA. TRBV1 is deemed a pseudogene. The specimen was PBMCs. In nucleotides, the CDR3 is TGCACCAGCAGACCCGGACTAGCGGGGGGGCCCGGTGAGCAGTTCTTC. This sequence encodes CTSRPGLAGGPGEQFF.